The table lists the clone carrying this T cell receptor beta chain with many counts. The antigen remains unidentified. The source of the sample is a study of T cells after yellow fever vaccination. Notes on the study in general: Most clones from primary vaccination were detected again post-booster (roughly 96% CD4, about 85% CD8). The secondary response was weaker but peaked faster, day 5 versus 15. CD4 and CD8 compartments shared a small share of clonotypes, likely from convergent recombination.

CDR1 and CDR2 (germline): SGHVS, FQNEAQ. The V gene lost 4 bases and the J gene lost 3 bases, with 15 bases spanning the gap. CDR3 length: 15 residues. Synthesis of TCR cDNA relied on 5'RACE template switching, which attached a universal primer site and UMIs. Via MiXCR, TCRdb re-called the 5' RACE reads, giving one row per CDR3 protein. The table lists approximately 300,000 distinct CDR3 sequences, around 6.8% of them singletons, with around 17% in the top ten. This chain uses TRBV7-8 with TRBJ2-5; D ambiguous. The TCR originated in a young man who received the YFV17D yellow fever vaccine. The material sequenced was PBMCs, taken around 45 days after the first yellow fever vaccination. CDR3 sequence reads: CASSSSAGAEETQYF. CDR3 coding DNA: TGTGCCAGCAGCTCCAGCGCAGGCGCGGAAGAGACCCAGTACTTC.